In this sample, the clone carrying this T cell receptor beta chain turned up a few times. Its target is not known. CDR3 length: 14 amino acids. Germline V lookup: CDR1 ENHRY, CDR2 SYGVKD. Trimming at V came to 6 bases and at J to 5 bases, leaving 4 bases not matched to a gene. This sample stems from a study of response to subunit inactivated influenza vaccine. General study findings and limits: Every seasonal influenza vaccination brings in few new T cells, the authors suggested.

Each CDR3 protein is one row after TCRdb ran MiXCR on the RT-PCR reads. The sample has about 700,000 distinct CDR3 sequences, about 15% seen once; the top ten hold approximately 6.5%. This TCR came from a man over 45 who received an inactivated influenza vaccine. This material consisted of PBMCs from blood, taken approximately 15 days before vaccination. V and J are TRBV10-3 and TRBJ2-1, with 10 positions matching TRBD2. The CDR3 bases are TGTGCCATCAGGGCTGGACTAGCGGACAATGAGCAGTTCTTC. Translating it yields CAIRAGLADNEQFF.